Below are 14 T cell receptor beta chains sequenced from a single sample in a study of cytomegalovirus exposure and HLA in healthy donors. The PCR used 60 Vbeta and 13 Jbeta primers. Clones were sequenced by immunoSEQ multiplex PCR, and TCRdb holds only the in-frame ones, with some missing. Among about 180,000 clones, 75% to 85% were seen once, and the ten largest hold about 1.4%. Sequenced material: PBMCs. The source is a woman under 40 in good health and CMV-seropositive.

The chain joins TRBV7-9 to TRBJ1-1; 8 nucleotides agree with TRBD1. This CDR3 comprises 12 residues. Germline CDR1 and CDR2: SEHNR and FQNEAQ (reference sequence). V was clipped by 3 bases and J by 8 bases; unmatched bases: 2. CDR3 protein: CASSFRTGEAFF. The CDR3, as DNA: TGTGCCAGCAGCTTTAGGACAGGGGAAGCTTTCTTT.

This chain links TRBV5-6 with TRBJ2-7, with 9 bases matching TRBD1. The trim removed 3 bases at V and 1 base at J, leaving 8 bases unmatched. CDR1 and CDR2 (germline): SGHDT, YYEEEE. The CDR3 is 16 residues long. CDR3 amino acids: CASSSPGQGLSYEQYF. DNA for the CDR3: TGTGCCAGCAGCTCACCGGGACAGGGCCTATCCTACGAGCAGTACTTC.

The chain has TRBV6-5 and TRBJ1-2; TRBD1 matches at 7 bases. Unmatched junction bases numbered 7, after V lost 5 bases and J lost 4 bases. The CDR3 has 14 amino acids. Germline V gives CDR1 MNHEY, CDR2 SVGAGI. In DNA form, the CDR3 reads TGTGCCAGCAGTCCCAACCGGGACAGCTATGGCTACACCTTC. This codes for CASSPNRDSYGYTF.

In this sample, this clone turned up many times. CDR3 sequence (DNA): TGTGCCAGCAGCCATCATTCAGGGCTCTCGGCTGAAGCTTTCTTT. This codes for CASSHHSGLSAEAFF. The rearrangement joins TRBV14 to TRBJ1-1, with D perhaps TRBD1 (5 bases). Trimming pared 3 bases from V and 6 bases from J, leaving 17 bases between. The CDR3 covers 15 residues. Germline assignment: CDR1 SGHDN and CDR2 FVKESK. Full variable domain (outside the CDR3, taken from reference TRBV14 and TRBJ1-1): EAGVTQFPSHSVIEKGQTVTLRCDPISGHDNLYWYRRVMGKEIKFLLHFVKESKQDESGMPNNRFLAERTGGTYSTLKVQPAELEDSGVYFCASSHHSGLSAEAFFGQGTRLTVV.

J is TRBJ2-4 and V is TRBV7-8; possible D gene TRBD1, 5 bases. The CDR3 has 16 residues. The V and J ends lost 1 base and 0 bases respectively, with 10 bases between them. CDR1 and CDR2 from the germline V gene are SGHVS and FQNEAQ. The CDR3 sequence is CASSLGMGLAKNIQYF. CDR3 nucleotide sequence: TGTGCCAGCAGCTTAGGGATGGGGCTAGCCAAAAACATTCAGTACTTC.

The chain is built from TRBV29-1 and TRBJ2-3; 7 bases map to TRBD2. The CDR3 consists of 14 residues. Germline V gives CDR1 SQVTM, CDR2 ANQGSEA. J lost 6 bases, V lost 3 bases, and 9 bases had no gene match. The CDR3 region is CSVEKREEVDTQYF. For the CDR3, the DNA is TGCAGCGTTGAGAAACGGGAGGAGGTCGATACGCAGTATTTT.

The chain couples TRBV7-6 to TRBJ2-1; D not resolved. Germline assignment: CDR1 SGHVS and CDR2 FNYEAQ. V was trimmed by 2 bases and J by 10 bases, leaving 12 bases between them. The CDR3 runs to 13 residues. The CDR3 protein is CASSLTVGWEQFF. The DNA for the CDR3 is TGTGCCAGCAGCTTAACAGTGGGTTGGGAGCAGTTCTTC.

This chain joins TRBV7-2 and TRBJ2-1, with 11 bases lining up with TRBD1. V shed 4 bases, J shed 7 bases, and the junction held 15 bases outside the gene matches. Germline V CDR1 and CDR2: SGHTA, FQGNSA. The CDR3 runs to 18 residues. CDR3 residues: CASSSPGQGGGTTNEQFF. Here the CDR3 DNA reads TGTGCCAGCAGCTCTCCGGGACAGGGGGGAGGAACTACGAATGAGCAGTTCTTC.

This chain links TRBV6-1 with TRBJ2-5, with D tentatively TRBD1 (6 bases). This CDR3 comprises 12 residues. Germline values: CDR1 MNHNS, CDR2 SASEGT. The ends were cut back, 6 bases at V and 9 bases at J, with 14 bases in the middle. CDR3 sequence reads: CASSRLEGAQYF. The CDR3 nucleotides read TGTGCCAGCAGCCGACTCGAGGGGGCCCAGTACTTC.

The J gene is TRBJ1-2, the V gene TRBV6-5; tentatively, D is TRBD1 (5 bases). The germline V gene has CDR1 MNHEY and CDR2 SVGAGI. V lost 5 bases, J lost 0 bases, and 13 bases lay in between. The CDR3 sequence is 15 residues long. CDR3 amino acids: CASSISGGTNYGYTF. CDR3 in DNA: TGTGCCAGCAGTATTTCGGGGGGTACTAACTATGGCTACACCTTC.

This sequence joins TRBV19 and TRBJ2-7; TRBD2 might be the D (5 bases). Germline CDR1 reads LNHDA; CDR2 reads SQIVND (reference sequence). CDR3 length: 12 amino acids. V shed 5 bases and J shed 7 bases, with 12 bases lying between them. Here the CDR3 DNA reads TGTGCCAGTAGTGCGGGCCTCCGTGAGCAGTACTTC. This translates into CASSAGLREQYF.

This clone was recorded a few times. The chain has TRBV6-1 and TRBJ1-5, with 7 positions matching TRBD1. Germline CDR1 and CDR2: MNHNS and SASEGT. The CDR3 is made up of 14 amino acids. Trimming removed 7 bases from V and 3 bases from J; junction bases left unmatched: 6. The chain's CDR3 is CASTRDSFNQPQHF. In nucleotides, the CDR3 is TGTGCCAGCACAAGGGACAGTTTCAATCAGCCCCAGCATTTT.

The chain recombines TRBV6-1 with TRBJ2-6, with D tentatively TRBD1 (5 bases). The CDR3 covers 19 residues. Trimming took off 2 bases at V and 3 bases at J, with 20 bases between the two ends. Germline lookup yields CDR1 MNHNS and CDR2 SASEGT. CDR3 protein: CASSETLAGRQGGANVLTF. The CDR3 DNA follows: TGTGCCAGCAGTGAAACGTTGGCAGGGCGTCAGGGTGGGGCCAACGTCCTGACTTTC.

The chain uses TRBV5-6 and TRBJ1-1, with TRBD1 matching over 8 bases. V shed 4 bases and J 1 base; nucleotides not matched to a gene: 9. Germline V gene sequence: CDR1 SGHDT, CDR2 YYEEEE. The length of the CDR3 is 16 residues. For the CDR3, the DNA is TGTGCCAGCAGCATGCCGACAGGGGAAGGGAACACTGAAGCTTTCTTT. Translation: CASSMPTGEGNTEAFF.